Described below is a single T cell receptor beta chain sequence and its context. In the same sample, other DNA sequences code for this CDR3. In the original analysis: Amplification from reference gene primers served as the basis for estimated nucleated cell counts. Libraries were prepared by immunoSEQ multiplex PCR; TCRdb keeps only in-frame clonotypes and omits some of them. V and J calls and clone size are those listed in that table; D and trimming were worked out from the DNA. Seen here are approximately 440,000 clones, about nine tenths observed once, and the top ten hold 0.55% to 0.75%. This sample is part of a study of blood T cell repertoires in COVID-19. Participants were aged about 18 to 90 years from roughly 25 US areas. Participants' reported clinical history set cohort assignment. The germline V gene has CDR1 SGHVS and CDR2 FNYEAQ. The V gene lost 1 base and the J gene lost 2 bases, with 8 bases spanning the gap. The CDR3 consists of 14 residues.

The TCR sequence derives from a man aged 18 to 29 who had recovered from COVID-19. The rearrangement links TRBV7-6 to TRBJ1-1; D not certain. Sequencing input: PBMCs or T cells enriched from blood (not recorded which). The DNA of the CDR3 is TGTGCCAGCAGCTTAGGGGCCGGTAACACTGAAGCTTTCTTT. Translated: CASSLGAGNTEAFF.